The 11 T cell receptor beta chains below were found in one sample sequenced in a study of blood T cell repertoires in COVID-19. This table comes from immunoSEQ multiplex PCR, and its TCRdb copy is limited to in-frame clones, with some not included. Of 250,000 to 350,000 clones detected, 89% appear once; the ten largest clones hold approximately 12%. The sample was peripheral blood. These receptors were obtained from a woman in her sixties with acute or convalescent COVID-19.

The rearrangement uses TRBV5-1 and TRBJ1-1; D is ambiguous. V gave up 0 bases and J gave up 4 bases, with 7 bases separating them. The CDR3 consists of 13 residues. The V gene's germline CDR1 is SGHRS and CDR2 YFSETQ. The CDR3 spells CASSLGGVTEAFF. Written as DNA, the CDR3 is TGCGCCAGCAGCTTGGGGGGAGTCACTGAAGCTTTCTTT.

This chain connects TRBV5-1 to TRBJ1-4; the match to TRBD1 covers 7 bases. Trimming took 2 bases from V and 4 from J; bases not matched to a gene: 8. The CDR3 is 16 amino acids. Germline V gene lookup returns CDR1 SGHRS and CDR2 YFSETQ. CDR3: CASSFPTGLDNEKLFF. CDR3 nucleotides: TGCGCCAGCAGCTTCCCGACAGGGTTGGATAATGAAAAACTGTTTTTT.

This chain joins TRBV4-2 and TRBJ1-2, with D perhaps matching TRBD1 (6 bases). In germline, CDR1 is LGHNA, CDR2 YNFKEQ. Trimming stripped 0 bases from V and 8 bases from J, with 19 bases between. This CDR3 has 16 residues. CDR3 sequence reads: CASSQDLRVGGIGYTF. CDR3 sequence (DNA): TGTGCCAGCAGCCAAGATCTGAGGGTAGGGGGTATAGGCTACACCTTC.

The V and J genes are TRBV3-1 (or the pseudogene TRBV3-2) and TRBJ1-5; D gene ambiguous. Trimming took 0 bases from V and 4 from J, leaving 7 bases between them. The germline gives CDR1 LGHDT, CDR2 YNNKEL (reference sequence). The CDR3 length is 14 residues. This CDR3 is CASSQEDTNQPQHF. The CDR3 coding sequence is TGTGCCAGCAGCCAAGAAGACACTAATCAGCCCCAGCATTTT.

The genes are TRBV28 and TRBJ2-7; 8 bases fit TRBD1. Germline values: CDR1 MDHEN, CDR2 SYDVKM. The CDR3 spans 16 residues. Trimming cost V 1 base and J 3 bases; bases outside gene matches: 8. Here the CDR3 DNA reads TGTGCCAGCAGTTTATCCCGGACAGGGAAGGTCTACGAGCAGTACTTC. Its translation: CASSLSRTGKVYEQYF.

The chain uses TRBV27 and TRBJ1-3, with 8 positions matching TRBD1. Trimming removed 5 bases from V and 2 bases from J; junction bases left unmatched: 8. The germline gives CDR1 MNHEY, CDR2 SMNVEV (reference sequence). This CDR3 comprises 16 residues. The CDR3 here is CASSAGQGAAGNTIYF. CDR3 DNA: TGTGCCAGCAGTGCCGGACAGGGAGCCGCTGGAAACACCATATATTTT.

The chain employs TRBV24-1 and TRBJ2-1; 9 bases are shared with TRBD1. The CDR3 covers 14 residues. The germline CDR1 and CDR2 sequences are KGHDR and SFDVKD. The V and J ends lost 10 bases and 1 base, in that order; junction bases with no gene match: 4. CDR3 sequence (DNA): TGTGCCACAGAAGGGACAGGGTCCTACAATGAGCAGTTCTTC. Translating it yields CATEGTGSYNEQFF.

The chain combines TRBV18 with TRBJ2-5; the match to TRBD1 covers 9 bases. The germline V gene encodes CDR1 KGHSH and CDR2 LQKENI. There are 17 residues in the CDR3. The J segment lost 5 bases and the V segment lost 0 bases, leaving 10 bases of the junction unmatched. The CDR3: CASSPPGIGTGMETQYF. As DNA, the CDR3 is TGTGCCAGCTCACCACCGGGAATAGGGACAGGGATGGAGACCCAGTACTTC.

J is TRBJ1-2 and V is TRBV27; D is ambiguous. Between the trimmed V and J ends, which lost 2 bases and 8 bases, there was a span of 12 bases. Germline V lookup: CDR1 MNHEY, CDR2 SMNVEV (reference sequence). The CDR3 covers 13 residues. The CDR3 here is CASSLVGRSGYTF. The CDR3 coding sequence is TGTGCCAGCAGTTTAGTGGGGAGGAGCGGCTACACCTTC.

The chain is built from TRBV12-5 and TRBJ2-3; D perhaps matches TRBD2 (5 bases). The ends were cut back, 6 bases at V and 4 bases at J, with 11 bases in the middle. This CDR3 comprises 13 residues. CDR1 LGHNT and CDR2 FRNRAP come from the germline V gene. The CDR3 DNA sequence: TGTGCTAGTGGCCCCTCCGGGGCAGATACGCAGTATTTT. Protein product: CASGPSGADTQYF.

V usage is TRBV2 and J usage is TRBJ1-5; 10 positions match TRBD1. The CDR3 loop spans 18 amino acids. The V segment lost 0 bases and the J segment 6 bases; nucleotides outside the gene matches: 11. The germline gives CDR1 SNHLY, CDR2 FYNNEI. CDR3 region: CASSEALIGQGGIQPQHF. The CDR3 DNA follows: TGTGCCAGCAGTGAAGCGCTCATAGGACAGGGGGGAATTCAGCCCCAGCATTTT.